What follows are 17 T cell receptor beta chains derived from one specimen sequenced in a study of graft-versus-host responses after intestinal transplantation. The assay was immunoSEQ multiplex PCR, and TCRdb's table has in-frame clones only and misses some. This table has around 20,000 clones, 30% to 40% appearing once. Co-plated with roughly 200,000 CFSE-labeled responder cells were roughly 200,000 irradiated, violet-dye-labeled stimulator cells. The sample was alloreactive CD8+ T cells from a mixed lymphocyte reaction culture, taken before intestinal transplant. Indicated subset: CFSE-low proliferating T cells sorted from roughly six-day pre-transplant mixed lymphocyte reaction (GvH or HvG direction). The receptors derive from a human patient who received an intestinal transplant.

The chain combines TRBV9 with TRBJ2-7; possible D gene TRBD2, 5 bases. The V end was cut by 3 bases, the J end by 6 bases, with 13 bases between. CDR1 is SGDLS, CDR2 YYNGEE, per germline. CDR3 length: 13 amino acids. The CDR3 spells CASSAYLGGEQYF. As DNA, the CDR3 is TGTGCCAGCAGCGCTTACCTCGGAGGCGAGCAGTACTTC.

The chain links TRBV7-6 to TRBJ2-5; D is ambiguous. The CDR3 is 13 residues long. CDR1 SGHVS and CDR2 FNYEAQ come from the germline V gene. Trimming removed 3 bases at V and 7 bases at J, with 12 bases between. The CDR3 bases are TGTGCCAGCAGCTTTAATCCCTTGGGGACCCAGTACTTC. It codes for CASSFNPLGTQYF.

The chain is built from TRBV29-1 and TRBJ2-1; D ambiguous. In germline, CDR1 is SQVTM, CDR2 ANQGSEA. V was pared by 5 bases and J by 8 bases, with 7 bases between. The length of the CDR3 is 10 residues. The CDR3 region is CSVIVHEQFF. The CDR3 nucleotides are TGCAGCGTTATAGTCCATGAGCAGTTCTTC.

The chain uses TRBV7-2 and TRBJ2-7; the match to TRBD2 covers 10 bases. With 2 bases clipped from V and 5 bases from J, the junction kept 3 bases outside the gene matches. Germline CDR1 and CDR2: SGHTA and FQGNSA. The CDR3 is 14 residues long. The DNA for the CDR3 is TGTGCCAGCAGCTTACTAGCGGGGGTACACGAGCAGTACTTC. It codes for CASSLLAGVHEQYF.

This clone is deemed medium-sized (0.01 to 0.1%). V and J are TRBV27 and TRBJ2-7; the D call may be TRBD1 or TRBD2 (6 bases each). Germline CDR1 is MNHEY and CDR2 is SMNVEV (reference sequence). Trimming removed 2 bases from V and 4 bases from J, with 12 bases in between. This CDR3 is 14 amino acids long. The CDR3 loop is CASSLTEGGYEQYF. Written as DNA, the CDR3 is TGTGCCAGCAGTTTAACGGAGGGGGGTTACGAGCAGTACTTC.

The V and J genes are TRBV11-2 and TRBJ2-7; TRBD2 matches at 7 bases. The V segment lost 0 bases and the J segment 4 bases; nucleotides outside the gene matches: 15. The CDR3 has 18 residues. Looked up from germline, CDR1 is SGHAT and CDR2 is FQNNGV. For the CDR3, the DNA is TGTGCCAGCAGCTTAGATCCCCTCCCTTCGACTAGCAAGTACGAGCAGTACTTC. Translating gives CASSLDPLPSTSKYEQYF. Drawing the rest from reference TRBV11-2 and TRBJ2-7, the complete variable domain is EAGVAQSPRYKIIEKRQSVAFWCNPISGHATLYWYQQILGQGPKLLIQFQNNGVVDDSQLPKDRFSAERLKGVDSTLKIQPAKLEDSAVYLCASSLDPLPSTSKYEQYFGPGTRLTVT.

The CDR3 nucleotides read TGTGCCAGCAGCGCGATGGACAGGGCGAAGAACGAGCAGTACTTC. Residues: CASSAMDRAKNEQYF. V gene TRBV7-9 combines with J gene TRBJ2-7; 8 nucleotides match TRBD1. The CDR3 spans 15 residues. With 5 bases clipped from V and 5 bases from J, the junction kept 11 bases outside the gene matches. Germline CDR1 and CDR2: SEHNR and FQNEAQ (reference sequence).

The CDR3 reads CASSGGTASLTLNEKLFF. The CDR3 DNA is TGTGCCAGCAGTGGGGGGACAGCAAGTCTCACTCTTAATGAAAAACTGTTTTTT. This chain connects TRBV2 to TRBJ1-4; 7 bases map to TRBD1. V dropped 4 bases and J dropped 4; count of bases not matched to a gene: 15. CDR1 is SNHLY and CDR2 is FYNNEI in the germline V gene. The CDR3 runs to 18 residues. Looking up the rest from reference TRBV2 and TRBJ1-4 gives the full variable domain: EPEVTQTPSHQVTQMGQEVILRCVPISNHLYFYWYRQILGQKVEFLVSFYNNEISEKSEIFDDQFSVERPDGSNFTLKIRSTKLEDSAMYFCASSGGTASLTLNEKLFFGSGTQLSVL.

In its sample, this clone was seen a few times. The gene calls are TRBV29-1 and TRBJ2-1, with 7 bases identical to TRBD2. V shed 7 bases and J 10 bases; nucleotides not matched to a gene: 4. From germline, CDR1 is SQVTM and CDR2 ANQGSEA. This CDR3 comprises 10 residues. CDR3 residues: CSAPGLEQFF. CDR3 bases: TGCAGCGCTCCGGGACTAGAGCAGTTCTTC.

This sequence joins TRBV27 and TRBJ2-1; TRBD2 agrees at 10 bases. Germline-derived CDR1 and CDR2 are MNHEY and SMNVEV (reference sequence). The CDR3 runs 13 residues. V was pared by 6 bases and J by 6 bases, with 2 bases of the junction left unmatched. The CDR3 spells CASSRTSGNEQFF. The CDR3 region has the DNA TGTGCCAGCAGCCGGACTAGCGGCAATGAGCAGTTCTTC.

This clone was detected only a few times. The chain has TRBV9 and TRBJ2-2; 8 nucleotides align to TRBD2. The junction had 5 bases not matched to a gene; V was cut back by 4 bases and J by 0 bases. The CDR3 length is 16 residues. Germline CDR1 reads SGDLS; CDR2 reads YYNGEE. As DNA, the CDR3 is TGTGCCAGCAGCCCTCGACTAGCGTCGAACACCGGGGAGCTGTTTTTT. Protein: CASSPRLASNTGELFF. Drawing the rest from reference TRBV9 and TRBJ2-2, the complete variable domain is DSGVTQTPKHLITATGQRVTLRCSPRSGDLSVYWYQQSLDQGLQFLIQYYNGEERAKGNILERFSAQQFPDLHSELNLSSLELGDSALYFCASSPRLASNTGELFFGEGSRLTVL.

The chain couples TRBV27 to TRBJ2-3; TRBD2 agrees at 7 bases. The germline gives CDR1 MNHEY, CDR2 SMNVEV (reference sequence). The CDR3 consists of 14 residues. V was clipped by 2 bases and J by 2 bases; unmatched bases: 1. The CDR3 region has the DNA TGTGCCAGCAGTTTAGGGGGGGTCACAGATACGCAGTATTTT. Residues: CASSLGGVTDTQYF.

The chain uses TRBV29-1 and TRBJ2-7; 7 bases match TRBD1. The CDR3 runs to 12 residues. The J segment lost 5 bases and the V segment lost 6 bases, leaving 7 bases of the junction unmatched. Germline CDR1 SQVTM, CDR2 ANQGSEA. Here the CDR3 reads CSVETGSHEQYF. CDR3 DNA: TGCAGCGTGGAGACAGGGAGCCACGAGCAGTACTTC.

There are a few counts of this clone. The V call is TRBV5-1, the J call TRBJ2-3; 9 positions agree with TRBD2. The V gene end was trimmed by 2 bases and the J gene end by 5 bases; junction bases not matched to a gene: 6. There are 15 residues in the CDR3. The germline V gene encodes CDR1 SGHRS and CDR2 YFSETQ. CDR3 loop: CASSFRLAEIDTQYF. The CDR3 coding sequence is TGCGCCAGCAGCTTTCGACTAGCGGAGATAGATACGCAGTATTTT.

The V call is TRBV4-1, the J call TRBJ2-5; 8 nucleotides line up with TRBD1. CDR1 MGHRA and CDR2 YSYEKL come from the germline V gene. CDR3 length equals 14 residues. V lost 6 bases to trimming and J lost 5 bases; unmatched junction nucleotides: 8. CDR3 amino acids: CASSEGDRQETQYF. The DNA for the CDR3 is TGCGCCAGCAGTGAAGGGGACAGGCAGGAGACCCAGTACTTC.

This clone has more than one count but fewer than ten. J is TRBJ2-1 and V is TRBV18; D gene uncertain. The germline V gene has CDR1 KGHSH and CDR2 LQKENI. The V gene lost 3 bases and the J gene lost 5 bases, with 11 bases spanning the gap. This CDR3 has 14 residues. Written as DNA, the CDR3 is TGTGCCAGCTCACCTCGGCAGTTAGACAATGAGCAGTTCTTC. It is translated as CASSPRQLDNEQFF.

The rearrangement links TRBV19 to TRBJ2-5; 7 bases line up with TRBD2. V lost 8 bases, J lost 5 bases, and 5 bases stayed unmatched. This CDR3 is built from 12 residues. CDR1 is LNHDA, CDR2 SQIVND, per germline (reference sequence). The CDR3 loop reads CASGGGSETQYF. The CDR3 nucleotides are TGTGCCAGTGGTGGCGGGAGTGAGACCCAGTACTTC. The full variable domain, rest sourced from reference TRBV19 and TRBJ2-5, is DGGITQSPKYLFRKEGQNVTLSCEQNLNHDAMYWYRQDPGQGLRLIYYSQIVNDFQKGDIAEGYSVSREKKESFPLTVTSAQKNPTAFYLCASGGGSETQYFGPGTRLLVL.